The 24 T cell receptor beta chains below come from one sample, sequenced in a study of cytomegalovirus exposure and HLA in healthy donors. 13 Jbeta primers and 60 Vbeta primers were used for the PCR. Profiled with immunoSEQ multiplex PCR; TCRdb holds only in-frame clones, not every one. This table has some 44,000 clones, roughly 47% appearing once. The sequencing input was PBMCs. The receptors were sampled from a human donor in good health.

The chain joins TRBV28 to TRBJ2-3; D may be TRBD2 (5 bases). The CDR3 sequence is 14 residues long. Trimming shortened V by 3 bases and J by 2 bases, and 9 bases separated the two germline ends. Germline V gene lookup returns CDR1 MDHEN and CDR2 SYDVKM. In DNA, the CDR3 is TGTGCCAGCAGTTTTTTCGGGGACACAGATACGCAGTATTTT. Residues: CASSFFGDTDTQYF. The entire variable domain, with the rest obtained from reference TRBV28 and TRBJ2-3, is as follows: DVKVTQSSRYLVKRTGEKVFLECVQDMDHENMFWYRQDPGLGLRLIYFSYDVKMKEKGDIPEGYSVSREKKERFSLILESASTNQTSMYLCASSFFGDTDTQYFGPGTRLTVL.

The J gene is TRBJ1-6, the V gene TRBV6-5, with 7 bases fitting TRBD1. The CDR3 spans 13 residues. With 6 bases clipped from V and 10 bases from J, the junction kept 6 bases outside the gene matches. CDR1 is MNHEY, CDR2 SVGAGI, per germline. CDR3 DNA: TGTGCCAGCAGAGACAGGGTAGGGTCACCCCTCCACTTT. Its protein product is CASRDRVGSPLHF.

This chain connects TRBV19 to TRBJ2-1, with TRBD1 matching over 10 bases. V shed 8 bases and J 3 bases; nucleotides not matched to a gene: 4. CDR3 length equals 14 residues. Germline V CDR1 and CDR2: LNHDA, SQIVND (reference sequence). The CDR3 loop is CASDRGRDYNEQFF. CDR3 nucleotides: TGTGCCAGTGACAGGGGGCGAGACTACAATGAGCAGTTCTTC.

The rearrangement links TRBV28 to TRBJ1-6; TRBD1 matches at 7 bases. CDR3 length: 17 amino acids. After removal of 6 bases from V and 2 bases from J, the junction contained 10 bases not matched to a gene. Germline V gene data show CDR1 as MDHEN and CDR2 as SYDVKM. The DNA for the CDR3 is TGTGCCAGCAGCCCCGGCGGTCAGGGGGCCTATAATTCACCCCTCCACTTT. This codes for CASSPGGQGAYNSPLHF.

The chain carries TRBV2 and TRBJ2-1, with 9 bases matching TRBD2. The CDR3 totals 16 residues. V dropped 4 bases and J dropped 9; count of bases not matched to a gene: 13. Germline loops: CDR1 SNHLY, CDR2 FYNNEI. Written as DNA, the CDR3 is TGTGCCAGCAGTGTCCCGGGTAGCGGGAGCTCGGGTGAGCAGTTCTTC. Protein sequence: CASSVPGSGSSGEQFF. Full variable domain (remainder filled in from reference TRBV2 and TRBJ2-1): EPEVTQTPSHQVTQMGQEVILRCVPISNHLYFYWYRQILGQKVEFLVSFYNNEISEKSEIFDDQFSVERPDGSNFTLKIRSTKLEDSAMYFCASSVPGSGSSGEQFFGPGTRLTVL.

The chain is built from TRBV5-5 and TRBJ1-4; TRBD1 matches 9 bases. Germline CDR1 reads SGHKS; CDR2 reads YYEKEE (reference sequence). The CDR3 extends over 14 amino acids. The V and J ends lost 4 bases and 7 bases, in that order; junction bases with no gene match: 5. The CDR3 here is CASSTGTGLEKLFF. CDR3 nucleotide sequence: TGTGCCAGCAGCACCGGGACAGGGCTTGAAAAACTGTTTTTT.

The V gene is TRBV23-1, the J gene TRBJ1-1, with no clear D. TRBV23-1 is identified as an open reading frame with a role that is uncertain. V lost 2 bases, J lost 6 bases, and 19 bases lay in between. This CDR3 is built from 16 residues. The CDR3 protein is CASSQRGKIQRAEAFF. CDR3 DNA sequence: TGCGCCAGCAGTCAACGGGGAAAGATTCAAAGGGCTGAAGCTTTCTTT.

The chain joins TRBV7-3 to TRBJ2-3, with 9 bases that match TRBD2. V lost 4 bases, J lost 4 bases, and 3 bases stayed unmatched. The length of the CDR3 is 14 residues. Per germline, CDR1 SGHTA and CDR2 FQGTGA. The CDR3 DNA reads as TGTGCCAGCAGCTCCGGGACTAGCTCAGATACGCAGTATTTT. Encoded protein: CASSSGTSSDTQYF.

A few counts support this clone. Here the CDR3 DNA reads TGTGCCAGCAGTTACACCTCGGGAGGGGTGTACGAAAAACTGTTTTTT. Translated: CASSYTSGGVYEKLFF. V is TRBV6-6 and J is TRBJ1-4, with a possible D match to TRBD1 (5 bases). Germline assignment: CDR1 MNHNY and CDR2 SVGAGI (reference sequence). V lost 2 bases, J lost 8 bases, and 18 bases lay in between. This CDR3 has 16 residues.

The chain combines TRBV21-1 with TRBJ1-1. TRBV21-1 is reported as a pseudogene. CDR3 size: 15 residues. The CDR3 protein is CASSKGRLPNTEAFF. The CDR3 DNA follows: TGTGCCAGCAGCAAAGGCAGACTCCCGAACACTGAAGCTTTCTTT.

V gene TRBV7-2 combines with J gene TRBJ2-7, with a tentative D call TRBD1 (5 bases). V lost 6 bases and J lost 1, with 13 bases in between. Germline V CDR1 and CDR2: SGHTA, FQGNSA. The CDR3 has 14 residues. CDR3 loop: CASRRDSLSYEQYF. DNA for the CDR3: TGTGCCAGCAGGAGAGACAGTTTATCCTACGAGCAGTACTTC.

As for this clone: Here the CDR3 omits its conserved ending phenylalanine or tryptophan, so a read error is the likely source. The DNA is left out, because the CDR3 cannot be placed on it with certainty; the CDR3 is given as TCRdb lists it. The J gene is TRBJ2-6, the V gene TRBV14; the table names TRBD2, a call not compared with the DNA. Germline CDR1 reads SGHDN; CDR2 reads FVKESK. 13 amino acids form the CDR3, both terminal residues included. The CDR3 spells CASSQRAPLRAVL.

The rearrangement joins TRBV5-1 to TRBJ2-5; 11 bases match TRBD1. This CDR3 has 14 residues. The V and J ends lost 4 bases and 3 bases, in that order; junction bases with no gene match: 2. Germline values: CDR1 SGHRS, CDR2 YFSETQ. CDR3 amino acids: CASSKGQGEETQYF. CDR3 coding DNA: TGCGCCAGCAGCAAGGGACAGGGGGAAGAGACCCAGTACTTC.

This chain uses TRBV27 with TRBJ1-5, with 7 bases fitting TRBD1. The CDR3 consists of 15 residues. Germline assignment: CDR1 MNHEY and CDR2 SMNVEV (reference sequence). The V gene end was trimmed by 5 bases and the J gene end by 4 bases; junction bases not matched to a gene: 8. CDR3 in amino acids: CASSPRQGLNQPQHF. CDR3 DNA sequence: TGTGCCAGCAGTCCAAGACAGGGCCTTAATCAGCCCCAGCATTTT.

In this sample, this clone is medium-sized. The chain recombines TRBV5-4 with TRBJ1-4, with a weak D call TRBD1 (5 bases). From germline, CDR1 is SGHNT and CDR2 YYREEE (reference sequence). Trimming left V 4 bases short and J 6 bases short, with 13 bases between. CDR3 length equals 14 residues. As DNA, the CDR3 is TGTGCCAGCAGCGAGGAGCAGGGCCATGAAAAACTGTTTTTT. Protein: CASSEEQGHEKLFF.

The sample holds a few counts of this clone. This chain links TRBV6-6 with TRBJ1-2; TRBD1 agrees at 7 bases. This CDR3 region has 14 residues. Per germline, CDR1 MNHNY and CDR2 SVGAGI (reference sequence). V shed 2 bases, J shed 8 bases, and the junction held 8 bases outside the gene matches. Written as DNA, the CDR3 is TGTGCCAGCAGTTACCAGCAGGGGGTGGACGGCTACACCTTC. Translation: CASSYQQGVDGYTF.

V and J are TRBV7-8 and TRBJ2-1, with 8 bases that match TRBD1. The CDR3 contains 16 residues. J lost 2 bases, V lost 7 bases, and 10 bases had no gene match. From germline, CDR1 is SGHVS and CDR2 FQNEAQ. CDR3 coding DNA: TGTGCCAGCACATTTTCCTCGACAGGGGCCTACAATGAGCAGTTCTTC. It is translated as CASTFSSTGAYNEQFF.

A few counts support this clone. This chain uses TRBV27 with TRBJ2-3; D remains unclear. Germline CDR1 reads MNHEY; CDR2 reads SMNVEV (reference sequence). V was shortened by 2 bases and J by 4 bases, with 13 bases between the two germline ends. CDR3 length: 15 residues. CDR3 coding DNA: TGTGCCAGCAGTTTAATCTATCCTTTGGCAGATACGCAGTATTTT. Protein sequence: CASSLIYPLADTQYF.

There are a few counts of this clone. The rearrangement uses TRBV13 and TRBJ2-1; 7 bases fit TRBD2. Per germline, CDR1 PRHDT and CDR2 FYEKMQ (reference sequence). The CDR3 runs 17 residues. The junction had 6 bases not matched to a gene; V was cut back by 1 base and J by 0 bases. CDR3 sequence reads: CASSLVGWGGSYNEQFF. CDR3 coding DNA: TGTGCCAGCAGCTTAGTAGGGTGGGGGGGCTCCTACAATGAGCAGTTCTTC.

This rearrangement joins TRBV28 to TRBJ1-5; D ambiguous. This CDR3 has 16 residues. The V gene lost 2 bases and the J gene lost 0 bases, with 11 bases spanning the gap. Germline CDR1 and CDR2: MDHEN and SYDVKM. CDR3 sequence reads: CASSLSEVSSNQPQHF. The CDR3 bases are TGTGCCAGCAGTTTAAGCGAGGTGTCTAGCAATCAGCCCCAGCATTTT.

This clone was seen a few times. The genes are TRBV5-1 and TRBJ2-5, with D possibly being TRBD2 (5 bases). The V and J ends lost 5 bases and 2 bases respectively, with 16 bases between them. This CDR3 has 15 residues. Germline CDR1 and CDR2: SGHRS and YFSETQ. The CDR3 loop reads CASRGAGSGQETQYF. The CDR3 nucleotides are TGCGCCAGCAGAGGCGCGGGCAGTGGGCAAGAGACCCAGTACTTC.

This clone has more than one count but fewer than ten. The chain recombines TRBV7-3 with TRBJ1-3; D gene unclear. The CDR3 is 16 amino acids. From germline, CDR1 is SGHTA and CDR2 FQGTGA. Trimming stripped 4 bases from V and 0 bases from J, with 13 bases between. In DNA form, the CDR3 reads TGTGCCAGCAGCTCGGCAGGCCCCAGCTCTGGAAACACCATATATTTT. It specifies CASSSAGPSSGNTIYF.

This chain connects TRBV19 to TRBJ1-2; D call uncertain. CDR1 is LNHDA, CDR2 SQIVND, per germline (reference sequence). This CDR3 region has 14 residues. V was cut by 7 bases and J by 3 bases, with 15 bases left in between. The CDR3 protein is CASTPAKEHYGYTF. The CDR3 nucleotides are TGTGCCAGTACCCCCGCGAAGGAGCACTATGGCTACACCTTC.

The rearrangement joins TRBV30 to TRBJ1-4, with TRBD1 as a possible D gene (6 bases). From germline, CDR1 is GTSNPN and CDR2 SVGIG (reference sequence). Trimming shortened V by 2 bases and J by 7 bases, and 14 bases separated the two germline ends. CDR3 size: 14 residues. The CDR3 coding sequence is TGTGCCTGGAGTCGGAAGGGGGGGGGTGAAAAACTGTTTTTT. It yields the protein CAWSRKGGGEKLFF.